This T cell receptor (beta chain) was captured in a study of blood T cells in healthy people across ages. Study outcomes and limitations: In long-lived donors, naive CD4+ cell counts and diversity exceeded those of aged donors.

The second PCR ran roughly 7 to 12 cycles with a sample-barcoded 5' primer and J-beta primers. TCRdb re-analysed the 5' RACE reads in MiXCR, keeping a single row per CDR3 protein. The table has almost 550,000 distinct CDR3 sequences, 24% seen once. This clonotype was detected a few times. Its cognate antigen is unknown. The V gene's germline CDR1 is LGHNA and CDR2 YNFKEQ. The CDR3 has 15 amino acids. Trimming shortened V by 3 bases and J by 4 bases, and 13 bases separated the two germline ends. A further study also used this sample, focusing on T cells of mothers and their children.

This receptor was obtained from a boy under 18 in good health. Sequencing was performed on blood. V gene TRBV4-2 combines with J gene TRBJ2-1; D not resolved. The CDR3 DNA reads as TGTGCCAGCAGCCAGGAAAAGCTAGGTTACAATGAGCAGTTCTTC. This codes for CASSQEKLGYNEQFF.